This T cell receptor beta chain came from a study of tumor and adjacent non-tumor tissue in lung cancer. TCRbeta libraries were built with three rounds of nested PCR, modified from ARM-PCR. One entry per CDR3 protein results from TCRdb running MiXCR on the multiplex PCR reads. The table lists tens of thousands of distinct CDR3 sequences, roughly 70% of them singletons. A word on this clonotype: This may stem from a read error, because a much larger clone lies one nucleotide away.

The template was RNA from unsorted bulk tissue. Sequencing was carried out using lung tumor tissue. The source of this sequence is a man between 60 and 75 years old with non-small cell lung cancer.

CDR3 sequence: CSASPIMNTEAFF. The DNA of the CDR3 is TGCAGTGCTAGCCCCATCATGAACACTGAAGCTTTCTTT. The chain has TRBV20-1 and TRBJ1-1; unclear D gene. V lost 3 bases to trimming and J lost 0 bases, with 8 bases between them. The CDR3 covers 13 residues. The germline gives CDR1 DFQATT, CDR2 SNEGSKA (reference sequence).